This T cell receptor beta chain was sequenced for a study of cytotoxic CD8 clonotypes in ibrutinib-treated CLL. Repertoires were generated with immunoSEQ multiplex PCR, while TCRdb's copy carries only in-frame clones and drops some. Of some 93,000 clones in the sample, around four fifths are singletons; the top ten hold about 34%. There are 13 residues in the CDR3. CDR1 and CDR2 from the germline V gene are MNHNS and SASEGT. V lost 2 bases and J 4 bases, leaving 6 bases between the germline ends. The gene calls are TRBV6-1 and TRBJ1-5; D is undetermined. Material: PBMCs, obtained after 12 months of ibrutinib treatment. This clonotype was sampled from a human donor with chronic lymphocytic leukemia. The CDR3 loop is CASSESGNQPQHF. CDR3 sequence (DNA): TGTGCCAGCAGTGAAAGCGGTAATCAGCCCCAGCATTTT.